Below, 26 T cell receptor beta chains from the same sample are listed, as sequenced in a study of OX40 agonist ivuxolimab in advanced cancers. Assay: immunoSEQ multiplex PCR; the TCRdb copy retains only in-frame clones and omits some. The sample lists approximately 69,000 clones; roughly nine tenths were seen once. The sample here was CD4+ or CD8+ T cells sorted from blood, taken in a trial of the OX40 agonist ivuxolimab. Source of these receptors: an adult with an advanced solid tumor such as melanoma, head and neck, liver or kidney cancer.

The chain joins TRBV28 to TRBJ2-7, with unresolved D. The V and J ends lost 4 bases and 2 bases respectively, with 15 bases between them. This CDR3 region has 15 residues. Germline V gene lookup returns CDR1 MDHEN and CDR2 SYDVKM. The CDR3, as DNA: TGTGCCAGCAGTTCCCTTAATCCGGCCGCCTACGAGCAGTACTTC. Its protein product is CASSSLNPAAYEQYF. Full variable domain (outside the CDR3, taken from reference TRBV28 and TRBJ2-7): DVKVTQSSRYLVKRTGEKVFLECVQDMDHENMFWYRQDPGLGLRLIYFSYDVKMKEKGDIPEGYSVSREKKERFSLILESASTNQTSMYLCASSSLNPAAYEQYFGPGTRLTVT.

The genes are TRBV18 and TRBJ1-1, with no clear D. Trimming left V 3 bases short and J 8 bases short, with 22 bases between. This CDR3 has 16 amino acids. Germline V gene sequence: CDR1 KGHSH, CDR2 LQKENI. The CDR3 region has the DNA TGTGCCAGCTCACCGGGTGACACAGATTTAGATAGAGAAGCTTTCTTT. This encodes CASSPGDTDLDREAFF.

This chain uses TRBV7-9 with TRBJ1-1, with TRBD1 matching 8 bases. There are 12 residues in the CDR3. In germline, CDR1 is SEHNR, CDR2 FQNEAQ (reference sequence). With 8 bases clipped from V and 11 bases from J, the junction kept 10 bases outside the gene matches. The CDR3 sequence: CASQTSGGPAFF. The CDR3 DNA is TGTGCCAGCCAGACCTCAGGGGGCCCGGCTTTCTTT.

The chain combines TRBV2 with TRBJ2-6, with a weak D call TRBD2 (6 bases). V was shortened by 4 bases and J by 1 base, with 14 bases between the two germline ends. The CDR3 covers 17 residues. From germline, CDR1 is SNHLY and CDR2 FYNNEI. Here the CDR3 reads CASSGVLGLSGANVLTF. CDR3 nucleotides: TGTGCCAGCAGTGGGGTGTTGGGACTTTCTGGGGCCAACGTCCTGACTTTC.

CDR3 nucleotides: TGCGCCAGCAGCTGGGGACAGGGGACCGAGCAGTACTTC. It translates to CASSWGQGTEQYF. The chain couples TRBV5-1 to TRBJ2-7; 10 bases fit TRBD1. The CDR3 consists of 13 residues. V dropped 3 bases and J dropped 6; count of bases not matched to a gene: 3. Germline V gene lookup returns CDR1 SGHRS and CDR2 YFSETQ.

This rearrangement joins TRBV15 to TRBJ2-5; 9 nucleotides align to TRBD1. The CDR3 is 19 amino acids. Trimming at V came to 0 bases and at J to 1 base, leaving 12 bases not matched to a gene. CDR1 and CDR2 (germline): LNHNV, YYDKDF (reference sequence). This CDR3 reads CATSRDGTGSRGLQETQYF. The CDR3 DNA follows: TGTGCCACCAGCAGAGATGGGACAGGGTCTAGGGGCCTCCAAGAGACCCAGTACTTC. Filled out from reference TRBV15 and TRBJ2-5, the complete variable domain reads DAMVIQNPRYQVTQFGKPVTLSCSQTLNHNVMYWYQQKSSQAPKLLFHYYDKDFNNEADTPDNFQSRRPNTSFCFLDIRSPGLGDTAMYLCATSRDGTGSRGLQETQYFGPGTRLLVL.

The chain is built from TRBV27 and TRBJ1-4, with D uncertain. V lost 5 bases, J lost 8 bases, and 3 bases lay in between. This CDR3 comprises 10 residues. Per germline, CDR1 MNHEY and CDR2 SMNVEV (reference sequence). The DNA for the CDR3 is TGTGCCAGCAGTGGGGAAAAACTGTTTTTT. This gives the protein CASSGEKLFF.

The chain couples TRBV5-4 to TRBJ2-3; TRBD2 matches at 10 bases. J gave up 1 base and V 4 bases, and 6 bases lay outside the gene matches. Germline lookup yields CDR1 SGHNT and CDR2 YYREEE (reference sequence). The CDR3 runs to 16 residues. The CDR3 DNA follows: TGTGCCAGCAGCCGATTAGCGGGAGGCGGCACAGATACGCAGTATTTT. Protein: CASSRLAGGGTDTQYF.

This clone was observed a single time. The chain couples TRBV11-2 to TRBJ2-7; 15 nucleotides agree with TRBD2. With V trimmed by 3 bases and J by 1 base, 1 base remained unmatched. The germline gives CDR1 SGHAT, CDR2 FQNNGV. This CDR3 spans 16 amino acids. The CDR3 DNA reads as TGTGCCAGCAGCTTTGGGACTAGCGGGAGGTCCTACGAGCAGTACTTC. Its translation is CASSFGTSGRSYEQYF.

V is TRBV2 and J is TRBJ1-5; D unresolved. V was trimmed by 4 bases and J by 0 bases, leaving 10 bases between them. CDR1 and CDR2 from the germline V gene are SNHLY and FYNNEI. This CDR3 spans 15 amino acids. CDR3 coding DNA: TGTGCCAGCAGTGTAAGCACCAGTAGCAATCAGCCCCAGCATTTT. Its protein product is CASSVSTSSNQPQHF.

V is TRBV18 and J is TRBJ2-7; 11 positions match TRBD2. Germline CDR1 reads KGHSH; CDR2 reads LQKENI. The CDR3 runs to 17 residues. V gave up 5 bases and J gave up 1 base; unmatched junction bases: 10. In nucleotides, the CDR3 is TGTGCCAGCTCATCACGTCTAGCGGGAGGCACGTCCTACGAGCAGTACTTC. Translating gives CASSSRLAGGTSYEQYF.

DNA for the CDR3: TGTGCCAGCAGCTTAGGGTCCCTTCAGGAAACTAATGAAAAACTGTTTTTT. This sequence encodes CASSLGSLQETNEKLFF. The rearrangement uses TRBV7-6 and TRBJ1-4, with unresolved D. The ends were cut back, 1 base at V and 1 base at J, with 13 bases in the middle. This CDR3 contains 17 residues. Looked up from germline, CDR1 is SGHVS and CDR2 is FNYEAQ.

J is TRBJ2-5 and V is TRBV7-7; maybe TRBD2 (5 bases). The V gene lost 5 bases and the J gene lost 1 base, with 11 bases spanning the gap. Germline loops: CDR1 SSHAT, CDR2 FNYEAQ (reference sequence). The CDR3 is made up of 14 amino acids. The CDR3 DNA follows: TGTGCCAGCAGCGGGGAGAGAACCCAAGAGACCCAGTACTTC. It specifies CASSGERTQETQYF. Based on the CDR3 plus reference TRBV7-7 and TRBJ2-5, the full variable domain is GAGVSQSPRYKVTKRGQDVTLRCDPISSHATLYWYQQALGQGPEFLTYFNYEAQPDKSGLPSDRFSAERPEGSISTLTIQRTEQRDSAMYRCASSGERTQETQYFGPGTRLLVL.

The chain is built from TRBV5-8 and TRBJ2-5; possible D gene TRBD1, 5 bases. Deletions cut 1 base from V and 5 bases from J, with 9 bases between. The germline CDR1 and CDR2 sequences are SGHTS and YDEGEE. The CDR3 length is 13 residues. CDR3 region: CASSLIRVETQYF. CDR3 nucleotide sequence: TGTGCCAGCAGCTTGATCAGGGTTGAGACCCAGTACTTC.

The chain recombines TRBV11-2 with TRBJ2-7; 7 bases fit TRBD2. Germline-derived CDR1 and CDR2 are SGHAT and FQNNGV. Trimming cost V 5 bases and J 2 bases; bases outside gene matches: 6. This CDR3 is built from 14 residues. The CDR3 is CASSPWEGTYEQYF. CDR3 nucleotide sequence: TGTGCCAGCAGCCCCTGGGAGGGAACCTACGAGCAGTACTTC. Combining the CDR3 with reference TRBV11-2 and TRBJ2-7 gives the whole variable domain EAGVAQSPRYKIIEKRQSVAFWCNPISGHATLYWYQQILGQGPKLLIQFQNNGVVDDSQLPKDRFSAERLKGVDSTLKIQPAKLEDSAVYLCASSPWEGTYEQYFGPGTRLTVT.

CDR3 sequence (DNA): TGTGCCAGCAGTTTAGGTGCAGAGAACTATGGCTACACCTTC. It yields the protein CASSLGAENYGYTF. This sequence joins TRBV28 and TRBJ1-2; D is unclear. The CDR3 covers 14 residues. V dropped 2 bases and J dropped 2 bases, with 9 bases sitting between them. Germline V gene data show CDR1 as MDHEN and CDR2 as SYDVKM.

The chain joins TRBV2 to TRBJ2-7, with D perhaps TRBD2 (7 bases). CDR3 size: 17 residues. Germline V gene data show CDR1 as SNHLY and CDR2 as FYNNEI. Trimming removed 2 bases at V and 7 bases at J, with 24 bases between. The CDR3 DNA is TGTGCCAGCAGTGAATCGAAATTGGCGGGGGCAAGTGGGGAGCAGTACTTC. Its translation is CASSESKLAGASGEQYF. Drawing the rest from reference TRBV2 and TRBJ2-7, the complete variable domain is EPEVTQTPSHQVTQMGQEVILRCVPISNHLYFYWYRQILGQKVEFLVSFYNNEISEKSEIFDDQFSVERPDGSNFTLKIRSTKLEDSAMYFCASSESKLAGASGEQYFGPGTRLTVT.

The chain uses TRBV6-4 and TRBJ2-3; D gene unclear. The ends were cut back, 5 bases at V and 1 base at J, with 7 bases in the middle. The germline CDR1 and CDR2 sequences are MRHNA and SNTAGT. CDR3 size: 13 residues. DNA of the CDR3: TGTGCCAGCAGTCCTGAACGCACAGATACGCAGTATTTT. Residues: CASSPERTDTQYF.

This chain joins TRBV14 and TRBJ2-7, with D perhaps TRBD1 (6 bases). The CDR3 is made up of 11 amino acids. Germline CDR1 reads SGHDN; CDR2 reads FVKESK. V lost 0 bases and J 12 bases, leaving 9 bases between the germline ends. CDR3 in amino acids: CASSQEGAAYF. The CDR3 region has the DNA TGTGCCAGCAGCCAAGAGGGGGCGGCGTACTTC.

The chain carries TRBV4-2 and TRBJ1-5, with TRBD1 matching over 8 bases. The CDR3 totals 19 residues. The germline V gene has CDR1 LGHNA and CDR2 YNFKEQ. V lost 5 bases and J lost 2; bases outside the gene matches: 17. In nucleotides, the CDR3 is TGTGCCAGCAGCAGCGGCCGGACAGGGAATTTTTATGGCAATCAGCCCCAGCATTTT. The encoded protein is CASSSGRTGNFYGNQPQHF.

The sample holds a few counts of this clone. The V and J genes are TRBV19 and TRBJ2-2; maybe TRBD2 (5 bases). CDR1 is LNHDA and CDR2 is SQIVND in the germline V gene (reference sequence). The CDR3 length is 20 residues. Trimming left V 4 bases short and J 2 bases short, with 26 bases between. CDR3 loop: CASSKIQRTGRFQNTGELFF. The CDR3 DNA sequence: TGTGCCAGTAGTAAGATTCAGAGGACTGGCCGATTCCAAAACACCGGGGAGCTGTTTTTT.

This clone appeared once. The chain couples TRBV12-5 to TRBJ2-5; D gene unclear. Trimming cost V 0 bases and J 1 base, with 12 bases left between them. The CDR3 covers 16 residues. Germline assignment: CDR1 LGHNT and CDR2 FRNRAP. DNA of the CDR3: TGTGCTAGTGGTTTGGTACGCCTCGGCCTCCAAGAGACCCAGTACTTC. It translates to CASGLVRLGLQETQYF.

A note on this clone: Its ends do not fully match the called genes, so a read error is possible. V gene TRBV7-7 combines with J gene TRBJ2-5, with 8 bases that match TRBD2. This CDR3 is 13 amino acids long. Germline CDR1 reads SSHAT; CDR2 reads FNYEAQ (reference sequence). The CDR3 here is CASSLAGTDAQYF. DNA for the CDR3: TGTGCTAGCAGCTTAGCGGGGACTGACGCCCAGTACTTC.

The chain combines TRBV5-1 with TRBJ1-1; D not certain. Trimming pared 1 base from V and 1 base from J, leaving 8 bases between. This CDR3 is built from 14 residues. Germline V gene sequence: CDR1 SGHRS, CDR2 YFSETQ. This chain's CDR3 is CASSLTPGNTEAFF. The CDR3 DNA sequence: TGCGCCAGCAGCTTGACACCAGGGAACACTGAAGCTTTCTTT.

The chain is built from TRBV10-2 and TRBJ2-2, with D possibly matching TRBD2 (6 bases). The germline V and J ends were trimmed by 1 base and 7 bases, with 7 bases remaining between them. The CDR3 loop spans 13 amino acids. CDR1 is WSHSY, CDR2 SAAADI, per germline. CDR3 protein: CASSEWGGGELFF. CDR3 coding DNA: TGCGCCAGCAGTGAGTGGGGAGGCGGGGAGCTGTTTTTT.

This clone was seen only once. The chain has TRBV9 and TRBJ2-1; TRBD1 agrees at 7 bases. Germline V gene sequence: CDR1 SGDLS, CDR2 YYNGEE. Unmatched junction bases numbered 10, after V lost 6 bases and J lost 4 bases. This CDR3 comprises 15 residues. CDR3 bases: TGTGCCAGCACCGAAAGTGGGACAGCTTACAATGAGCAGTTCTTC. Its translation: CASTESGTAYNEQFF. Filled out from reference TRBV9 and TRBJ2-1, the complete variable domain reads DSGVTQTPKHLITATGQRVTLRCSPRSGDLSVYWYQQSLDQGLQFLIQYYNGEERAKGNILERFSAQQFPDLHSELNLSSLELGDSALYFCASTESGTAYNEQFFGPGTRLTVL.